These 20 T cell receptor beta chains were sequenced from one sample in a study of blood T cell repertoires in COVID-19. Profiled with immunoSEQ multiplex PCR; TCRdb holds only in-frame clones, not every one. The sample has fewer than 4,000 clones, roughly three quarters seen once. Sample: peripheral blood. These receptor sequences come from a human donor in a cohort sampled during active COVID-19.

The DNA of the CDR3 is TGTGCCAGCAGCTTTAACCTAGCGGGAGGGGGAGAGACCCAGTACTTC. Amino acid sequence: CASSFNLAGGGETQYF. The V gene is TRBV7-6, the J gene TRBJ2-5, with 12 nucleotides matching TRBD2. Germline CDR1 and CDR2: SGHVS and FNYEAQ. Unmatched junction bases numbered 6, after V lost 3 bases and J lost 4 bases. The CDR3 loop spans 16 amino acids.

The gene calls are TRBV6-6 and TRBJ1-5; D unresolved. The germline V and J ends were trimmed by 5 bases and 4 bases, with 12 bases remaining between them. The CDR3 is made up of 14 amino acids. Germline-derived CDR1 and CDR2 are MNHNY and SVGAGI (reference sequence). The CDR3: CASSPPGLNQPQHF. CDR3 in DNA: TGTGCCAGCAGTCCACCGGGTCTTAATCAGCCCCAGCATTTT.

The chain couples TRBV4-3 to TRBJ2-6; perhaps TRBD1 as D (5 bases). V dropped 0 bases and J dropped 4 bases, with 10 bases sitting between them. This CDR3 comprises 16 residues. The germline V gene encodes CDR1 LGHNA and CDR2 YSLEER. Here the CDR3 DNA reads TGCGCCAGCAGCCAAGAATCAGGGTCCGGGGCCAACGTCCTGACTTTC. This sequence encodes CASSQESGSGANVLTF.

The chain carries TRBV27 and TRBJ1-5; 7 positions match TRBD1. Germline V gene sequence: CDR1 MNHEY, CDR2 SMNVEV (reference sequence). The V segment lost 4 bases and the J segment 3 bases; nucleotides outside the gene matches: 3. CDR3 size: 14 residues. The CDR3 sequence is CASSSGTVNQPQHF. The DNA of the CDR3 is TGTGCCAGCAGTTCGGGGACAGTCAATCAGCCCCAGCATTTT.

CDR3 coding DNA: TGTGCCAGCAGCAGGGGGGGGGTGGCAGGCCGGGTCAATGAGCAGTTCTTC. It translates to CASSRGGVAGRVNEQFF. The chain couples TRBV5-4 to TRBJ2-1, with TRBD2 as a possible D gene (7 bases). Germline assignment: CDR1 SGHNT and CDR2 YYREEE (reference sequence). V was shortened by 4 bases and J by 6 bases, with 23 bases between the two germline ends. The CDR3 length is 17 residues.

The chain is built from TRBV11-2 and TRBJ2-1, with 10 bases matching TRBD2. The CDR3 runs 14 residues. J lost 10 bases, V lost 6 bases, and 9 bases had no gene match. Germline CDR1 and CDR2: SGHAT and FQNNGV. CDR3 loop: CASRNLAGGPEQFF. The CDR3 coding sequence is TGTGCCAGCAGGAATTTAGCGGGGGGCCCGGAGCAGTTCTTC.

The chain has TRBV5-8 and TRBJ1-3; unclear D gene. Germline CDR1 SGHTS, CDR2 YDEGEE. The V gene lost 4 bases and the J gene lost 1 base, with 6 bases spanning the gap. The CDR3 is 13 amino acids. The CDR3 sequence is CASSEVSGNTIYF. The CDR3 region has the DNA TGTGCCAGCAGCGAGGTTTCTGGAAACACCATATATTTT.

The V gene is TRBV29-1, the J gene TRBJ2-7; 12 bases line up with TRBD2. The CDR3 covers 15 residues. The germline gives CDR1 SQVTM, CDR2 ANQGSEA. The V segment lost 1 base and the J segment 3 bases; nucleotides outside the gene matches: 4. The CDR3 DNA reads TGCAGCGTTGAAGCCTCGACTAGCGGGGGCTACGAGCAGTACTTC. This translates into CSVEASTSGGYEQYF.

This clone was detected only once. The genes are TRBV4-2 and TRBJ2-1; TRBD2 agrees at 13 bases. The germline V gene encodes CDR1 LGHNA and CDR2 YNFKEQ. This CDR3 has 18 amino acids. V dropped 3 bases and J dropped 4; count of bases not matched to a gene: 9. The CDR3 region has the DNA TGTGCCAGCAGCCAGGTGATCAGGACTAGCGGGAGTTACAATGAGCAGTTCTTC. Encoded protein: CASSQVIRTSGSYNEQFF.

This clone appeared a few times. The chain couples TRBV6-1 to TRBJ1-4; D is perhaps TRBD1 (6 bases). Trimming left V 1 base short and J 8 bases short, with 14 bases between. CDR3 size: 15 residues. Germline V gene data show CDR1 as MNHNS and CDR2 as SASEGT. In nucleotides, the CDR3 is TGTGCCAGCAGTGAAGGGGCAGGGGAGTACGAAAAACTGTTTTTT. This encodes CASSEGAGEYEKLFF.

A few counts support this clone. The chain joins TRBV6-1 to TRBJ1-1, with TRBD1 identical over 9 bases. Germline V gene lookup returns CDR1 MNHNS and CDR2 SASEGT. Trimming cost V 2 bases and J 4 bases; bases outside gene matches: 8. The CDR3 is 16 amino acids. The CDR3 loop reads CASSERTGGMGTEAFF. The CDR3, as DNA: TGTGCCAGCAGTGAACGTACAGGGGGCATGGGCACTGAAGCTTTCTTT.

The chain is built from TRBV30 and TRBJ2-5; 7 nucleotides agree with TRBD1. Germline CDR1 is GTSNPN and CDR2 is SVGIG (reference sequence). The CDR3 runs 13 residues. Germline trimming cut 5 bases from V and 4 bases from J; bases unmatched to any gene: 7. CDR3 DNA sequence: TGTGCCTGGGGGGGTAGGGGGCGAGAGACCCAGTACTTC. This sequence encodes CAWGGRGRETQYF.

This clone is classed as large. The CDR3 here is CASSLVTGTGTYGYTF. The CDR3 DNA reads as TGTGCCAGCAGTTTGGTAACCGGGACAGGGACCTATGGCTACACCTTC. The chain recombines TRBV6-5 with TRBJ1-2, with 9 bases that match TRBD1. The CDR3 has 16 amino acids. Germline CDR1 and CDR2: MNHEY and SVGAGI. V shed 4 bases and J 4 bases; nucleotides not matched to a gene: 10.

The chain is built from TRBV6-4 and TRBJ2-3; 9 bases line up with TRBD2. The V segment lost 2 bases and the J segment 5 bases; nucleotides outside the gene matches: 2. Germline lookup yields CDR1 MRHNA and CDR2 SNTAGT. CDR3 length: 14 residues. CDR3 DNA: TGTGCCAGCAGTGACGAAGCGGGAGGAGATACGCAGTATTTT. Translation gives CASSDEAGGDTQYF.

This rearrangement joins TRBV5-1 to TRBJ2-1, with 11 bases identical to TRBD1. CDR3 length equals 15 residues. V lost 4 bases and J lost 7; bases outside the gene matches: 7. Germline CDR1 SGHRS, CDR2 YFSETQ. The CDR3 protein is CASSNGQGARNEQFF. Written as DNA, the CDR3 is TGCGCCAGCAGCAACGGACAGGGGGCGCGGAATGAGCAGTTCTTC.

The genes are TRBV5-8 and TRBJ1-3; D gene uncertain. Trimming cost V 0 bases and J 11 bases, with 9 bases left between them. Germline lookup yields CDR1 SGHTS and CDR2 YDEGEE. The CDR3 is 12 amino acids. CDR3 DNA: TGTGCCAGCAGCTTGGCGCGGAGCGCCATATATTTT. This gives the protein CASSLARSAIYF.

This clone was observed a few times. V is TRBV6-1 and J is TRBJ2-7; no clear D. The CDR3 has 15 residues. V gave up 0 bases and J gave up 0 bases, with 9 bases separating them. The germline CDR1 and CDR2 sequences are MNHNS and SASEGT. DNA of the CDR3: TGTGCCAGCAGTGAAGCTGGCGGTAGCTCCTACGAGCAGTACGTC. It codes for CASSEAGGSSYEQYV.

The table lists this clone with a count of one. The gene calls are TRBV7-6 and TRBJ2-7, with no clear D. Germline loops: CDR1 SGHVS, CDR2 FNYEAQ. V was trimmed by 2 bases and J by 4 bases, leaving 9 bases between them. The CDR3 spans 13 residues. The CDR3 nucleotides read TGTGCCAGCAGCTTAACAGCAGAGTACGAGCAGTACTTC. Amino acids: CASSLTAEYEQYF.

The chain has TRBV5-5 and TRBJ2-2, with unresolved D. Trimming removed 0 bases at V and 1 base at J, with 10 bases between. The CDR3 runs 16 residues. From germline, CDR1 is SGHKS and CDR2 YYEKEE (reference sequence). The CDR3 region is CASSLDLVRNTGELFF. As DNA, the CDR3 is TGTGCCAGCAGCTTGGACTTGGTGAGGAACACCGGGGAGCTGTTTTTT.

The chain joins TRBV19 to TRBJ1-2, with 7 bases aligning to TRBD1. The J segment lost 7 bases and the V segment lost 7 bases, leaving 12 bases of the junction unmatched. The CDR3 spans 14 residues. Germline lookup yields CDR1 LNHDA and CDR2 SQIVND (reference sequence). The CDR3 coding sequence is TGTGCCAGTACCGAAGACAGGGTCAGTGGTGGCTACACCTTC. Protein product: CASTEDRVSGGYTF.